The rows below give T cell receptor beta chains drawn from one sample of a study of identifying expanded T cells in peripheral blood. Method: immunoSEQ multiplex PCR; TCRdb's copy keeps in-frame clones and lacks some. The sample has roughly 96,000 clones, 88% seen once. Sample: blood. Receptors were obtained from a person aged 18 to 75 in good health. The CDR3 runs from the conserved cysteine through the conserved F or W. The D gene is left open where the match is weak. Clone size is not always given. Where it is, it says once, few, many or a class for expanded clones.

j_gene,d_gene,abundance,v_gene,CDR3aa,CDR3nt
TRBJ2-3,TRBD1,.,TRBV27,CASRPLGDRLLKDTQYF,TGTGCCAGCAGACCGCTGGGGGACAGGCTCCTGAAGGATACGCAGTATTTT
TRBJ1-2,.,.,TRBV6-5,CASSNEGTARTF,TGTGCCAGCAGCAATGAAGGGACGGCTCGCACCTTC
TRBJ2-3,TRBD2,.,TRBV12-5,CASDTGGGTDTQYF,TGTGCTAGTGATACGGGGGGAGGCACAGATACGCAGTATTTT
TRBJ1-2,.,once,TRBV2,CASMLRGQGYTF,TGTGCCAGCATGTTACGGGGGCAGGGCTACACCTTC
TRBJ1-6,.,.,TRBV18,CASSPKEGPNSPLHF,TGTGCCAGCTCACCAAAGGAGGGCCCTAATTCACCCCTCCACTTT
TRBJ2-7,.,.,TRBV5-6,CASSRGTFEQYF,TGTGCCAGCAGCCGCGGGACTTTCGAGCAGTACTTC
TRBJ1-1,.,.,TRBV5-1,CASRPYQGMNTEAFF,TGCGCCAGCAGGCCTTACCAGGGCATGAACACTGAAGCTTTCTTT
TRBJ2-7,.,.,TRBV11-3,CASSLKSSYEQYF,TGTGCCAGCAGCTTAAAGTCTTCCTACGAGCAGTACTTC
TRBJ1-2,.,.,TRBV25-1,CASSHYTEGYGYTF,TGTGCCAGCAGCCATTATACCGAGGGGTATGGCTACACCTTC
TRBJ1-5,.,.,TRBV25-1,CASSDKYGDQPQHF,TGTGCCAGCAGTGATAAGTACGGCGATCAGCCCCAGCATTTT
TRBJ2-5,TRBD1,.,TRBV5-1,CASSSETGESETQYF,TGCGCCAGCAGCTCGGAGACAGGGGAATCGGAGACCCAGTACTTC
TRBJ2-7,.,.,TRBV7-8,CASTGLPFLRAESSLRLYEQYF,TGTGCCAGCACCGGGCTCCCCTTCCTTCGCGCAGAATCGTCCCTGAGGCTCTACGAGCAGTACTTC
TRBJ1-3,TRBD1,.,TRBV19,CASSRDRGPSTGNTIYF,TGTGCCAGTAGTAGAGACAGGGGGCCCAGTACTGGAAACACCATATATTTT
TRBJ2-3,TRBD2,once,TRBV10-3,CATIAGAPSTDTQYF,TGTGCCACGATAGCGGGAGCCCCGAGCACAGATACGCAGTATTTT
TRBJ1-5,TRBD1,.,TRBV15,CATSRDGQGYQPQHF,TGTGCCACCAGCAGAGACGGACAGGGCTATCAGCCCCAGCATTTT
TRBJ1-4,.,once,TRBV5-5,CASSRQWDEKLFF,TGTGCCAGCAGTAGGCAGTGGGATGAAAAACTGTTTTTT
TRBJ1-2,TRBD1,.,TRBV7-3,CASSASGTADYGYTF,TGTGCCAGCAGCGCGTCCGGGACAGCCGACTATGGCTACACCTTC
TRBJ2-1,.,.,TRBV4-3,CASSQDTGEPNEQFF,TGCGCCAGCAGCCAAGATACAGGCGAGCCCAATGAGCAGTTCTTC
TRBJ2-3,TRBD2,once,TRBV30,CAWSETSEDTQYF,TGTGCCTGGAGCGAGACTAGCGAAGATACGCAGTATTTT
TRBJ2-7,.,.,TRBV11-3,CASSLSGSSYEQYF,TGTGCCAGCAGCTTATCTGGGAGCTCCTACGAGCAGTACTTC
TRBJ1-5,.,.,TRBV10-3,CATKGGEQPQHF,TGTGCCACCAAGGGGGGAGAACAGCCCCAGCATTTT
TRBJ2-7,.,.,TRBV29-1,CSVQRDSYEQYF,TGCAGCGTTCAAAGGGACTCCTACGAGCAGTACTTC
TRBJ1-2,TRBD1,.,TRBV27,CASSLFGGQGGEGYTF,TGTGCCAGCAGTTTATTCGGGGGACAGGGCGGTGAGGGCTACACCTTC
TRBJ1-2,.,.,TRBV4-2,CASSQATSGVVGNGYTF,TGTGCCAGCAGCCAAGCCACCTCGGGGGTTGTGGGGAATGGCTACACCTTC
TRBJ2-2,TRBD1,.,TRBV5-1,CASSYRDREAGELFF,TGCGCCAGCAGCTACCGGGACAGGGAAGCCGGGGAGCTGTTTTTT
TRBJ2-7,.,.,TRBV29-1,CSVDGYRNEQYF,TGCAGCGTTGATGGGTACCGAAACGAGCAGTACTTC
TRBJ1-6,.,.,TRBV6-5,CASRPYNSPLHF,TGTGCCAGCAGGCCCTACAATTCACCCCTCCACTTT
TRBJ2-7,TRBD1,once,TRBV19,CASSKGQGAYEQYF,TGTGCCAGTAGTAAGGGACAGGGGGCCTACGAGCAGTACTTC
TRBJ2-1,TRBD1,.,TRBV19,CASSGQGNEQFF,TGTGCCAGTAGCGGACAGGGGAATGAGCAGTTCTTC
TRBJ1-6,TRBD1,.,TRBV11-2,CASSRAGTGNSPLHF,TGTGCCAGCAGCCGCGCCGGGACAGGGAATTCACCCCTCCACTTT
TRBJ2-5,.,.,TRBV5-1,CASSLAVQETQYF,TGCGCCAGCAGCTTGGCAGTCCAAGAGACCCAGTACTTC
TRBJ1-3,.,.,TRBV2,CASRTGGTSSGNTIYF,TGTGCCAGCAGGACGGGCGGGACAAGCTCTGGAAACACCATATATTTT
TRBJ2-7,.,.,TRBV27,CASSNASARHEQYF,TGTGCCAGCAGCAACGCTTCCGCCAGGCACGAGCAGTACTTC
TRBJ1-1,TRBD1,.,TRBV29-1,CSVEPRGLNTEAFF,TGCAGCGTTGAGCCCAGGGGGCTGAACACTGAAGCTTTCTTT
TRBJ1-2,.,.,TRBV29-1,CSIHDWFYGYTF,TGCAGCATCCATGACTGGTTCTATGGCTACACCTTC
TRBJ1-1,.,once,TRBV19,CASRQLDRPNTEAFF,TGTGCCAGTAGACAACTAGACAGACCGAACACTGAAGCTTTCTTT
TRBJ1-2,.,.,TRBV7-2,CASSSPGAFYGYTF,TGTGCCAGCAGCTCCCCCGGGGCCTTTTATGGCTACACCTTC
TRBJ1-3,.,.,TRBV28,CASSAQRAGGNTIYF,TGTGCCAGCAGTGCCCAAAGGGCAGGAGGAAACACCATATATTTT
TRBJ2-2,.,.,TRBV5-4,CASSGSSGELFF,TGTGCCAGCAGCGGGAGCTCAGGGGAGCTGTTTTTT
TRBJ1-6,TRBD1,once,TRBV10-3,CAITAAGGSPLHF,TGTGCCATCACGGCGGCAGGGGGTTCACCCCTCCACTTT